The rows below give T cell receptor beta chains drawn from one sample of a study of regulatory T cells in long-lasting Graves disease. TCRdb called the multiplex PCR reads again in MiXCR, with one record for every CDR3 protein. The table includes fewer than 650,000 distinct CDR3 sequences, about 15% detected once. These same records also appear under a second study, on T cells in Graves' hyperthyroidism and ophthalmopathy.

The source was peripheral blood mononuclear cells (PBMCs), collected at new diagnosis, from a patient treated with antithyroid drugs. These TCRs come from a woman younger than 45 with Graves disease. The CDR3 runs from the conserved cysteine through the conserved F or W. D genes are given only for firm matches. Clone size, where shown, is once, few, many, or a class for clones that have expanded.

.	TRBJ2-7	.	TRBV7-9	TGTGCCAGCAGCTTAATCCAATCGGGGCGGCCCTACGAGCAGTACTTC	CASSLIQSGRPYEQYF
many	TRBJ2-7	TRBD1	TRBV2	TGTGCCAGCGAAGACCACAGGGGTACTTACGAGCAGTACTTC	CASEDHRGTYEQYF
few	TRBJ2-1	TRBD1	TRBV20-1	TGCAGTGGCCGGGACAGGGAGGGATGGGGTTACAATGAGCAGTTCTTC	CSGRDREGWGYNEQFF
.	TRBJ2-1	.	TRBV7-8	TGTGCCAGCAGCCATCAAGGGGGACCTTACAATGAGCAGTTCTTC	CASSHQGGPYNEQFF
.	TRBJ2-2	.	TRBV6-4	TGTGCCAGCAGTTCCGGACAGACACCTACCGGGGAGCTGTTTTTT	CASSSGQTPTGELFF
many	TRBJ2-3	.	TRBV18	TGTGCCAGCTCACCACCGCGGACAGATACGCAGTATTTT	CASSPPRTDTQYF
many	TRBJ1-1	.	TRBV28	TGTGCCAGCAGTTATCGCAGGCCCACTGAAGCTTTCTTT	CASSYRRPTEAFF
many	TRBJ1-5	.	TRBV6-1	TGTGCCAGCAGTGCGGGTACCAATCAGCCCCAGCATTTT	CASSAGTNQPQHF
.	TRBJ2-1	TRBD1	TRBV28	TGTGCCAGCAGGACAGGGGGAGGTTACAATGAGCAGTTCTTC	CASRTGGGYNEQFF
many	TRBJ2-7	TRBD2	TRBV6-5	TGTGCCAGCAGTTACTCCTTTTCTGTCGCTAGCGGGAGAAACGAGCAGTACTTC	CASSYSFSVASGRNEQYF
many	TRBJ1-4	.	TRBV18	TGTGCCAGCTCAAGGGCGGGGGATGAAAAACTGTTTTTT	CASSRAGDEKLFF
many	TRBJ2-1	TRBD2	TRBV20-1	TGCAGTGCTAGAGATGGACTAGCGGGAGCGGAGCAGTTCTTC	CSARDGLAGAEQFF
.	TRBJ2-7	TRBD2	TRBV3-1	TGTGCCAGCAGCCAAGCCGTACGGGAGGCCTCCTTTTTTTACGAGCAGTACTTC	CASSQAVREASFFYEQYF
.	TRBJ1-5	TRBD1	TRBV2	TGTGCCAGCAGCAAATACGGTAGGGACAGTAAAAGCTATCAGCCCCAGCATTTT	CASSKYGRDSKSYQPQHF
many	TRBJ1-5	TRBD1	TRBV12-3/TRBV12-4	TGTGCCAGCAGTTCAAATGTGGGACAGGGCAGTCAGCCCCAGCATTTT	CASSSNVGQGSQPQHF
.	TRBJ1-2	TRBD1	TRBV19	TGTGCCAGTAGCAAAAAACCGGGACAGGGCCTCTATGGCTACACCTTC	CASSKKPGQGLYGYTF
few	TRBJ2-3	.	TRBV12-3/TRBV12-4	TGTGCCAGCAGTAAGTCGGAGGGCCAGCGCACAGATACGCAGTATTTT	CASSKSEGQRTDTQYF
few	TRBJ1-3	.	TRBV6-5	TGTGCCAGCAGTTACGATCACGGAAACACCATATATTTT	CASSYDHGNTIYF
many	TRBJ1-2	.	TRBV12-3/TRBV12-4	TGTGCCAGCAGCTCCAGTTGGAGTCAAGGCTACACCTTC	CASSSSWSQGYTF
few	TRBJ2-6	TRBD1	TRBV28	TGTGCCAGCAGTTTATTCCCCCGGGACAGGGCCTCTGGGGCCAACGTCCTGACTTTC	CASSLFPRDRASGANVLTF
.	TRBJ2-6	.	TRBV15	TGTGCCACCAGCAGAAGGACCGGCGCTAGCTCTGGGGCCAACGTCCTGACTTTC	CATSRRTGASSGANVLTF
many	TRBJ2-5	TRBD2	TRBV28	TGTGCCAGCTCCGGACTAGCGGGAGAAGAGACCCAGTACTTC	CASSGLAGEETQYF
many	TRBJ1-1	.	TRBV28	TGTGCCAGCAGTTTAGCAACCCGGCCCACTGAAGCTTTCTTT	CASSLATRPTEAFF
.	TRBJ1-5	TRBD1	TRBV4-1	TGCGCCAGCAGCCCCTATGGACAGGGGGCGCAGCATTTT	CASSPYGQGAQHF